This TCR beta chain comes out of a study of technical replicates of blood from a handful of donors. Repertoires were generated with immunoSEQ multiplex PCR, while TCRdb's copy carries only in-frame clones and drops some. The sample lists about 82,000 clones; around 94% were seen once. CDR3 size: 17 residues. Germline values: CDR1 LGHNA, CDR2 YSLEER. V gave up 0 bases and J gave up 3 bases, with 17 bases separating them. The chain joins TRBV4-3 to TRBJ1-2, with unresolved D. The TCR originated in a human donor in good health. The sample consisted of T cells isolated from PBMCs. The chain's CDR3 is CASSQDKSYGGYYGYTF. In nucleotides, the CDR3 is TGCGCCAGCAGCCAAGATAAATCTTATGGCGGATACTATGGCTACACCTTC.